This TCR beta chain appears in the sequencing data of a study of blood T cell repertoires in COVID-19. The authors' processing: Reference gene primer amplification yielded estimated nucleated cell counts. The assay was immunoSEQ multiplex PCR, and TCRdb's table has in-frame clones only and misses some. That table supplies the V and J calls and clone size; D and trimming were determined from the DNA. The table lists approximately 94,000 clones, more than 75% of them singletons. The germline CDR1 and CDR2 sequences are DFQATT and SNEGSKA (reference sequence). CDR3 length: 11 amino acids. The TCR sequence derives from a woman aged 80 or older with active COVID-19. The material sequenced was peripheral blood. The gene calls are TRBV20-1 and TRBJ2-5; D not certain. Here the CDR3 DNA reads TGCCTCACTCACCTCCAAGAGACCCAGTACTTC. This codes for CLTHLQETQYF.